This T cell receptor (beta chain) appears in the sequencing data of a study of post-analysis software for immune sequencing data. Study at large: The cohort encompassed relapsing-remitting, secondary progressive and progressive-relapsing multiple sclerosis disease courses.

General study findings and limits: TRBV segments more frequent in patients than in controls numbered five and included TRBV5-6, TRBV5-1 and TRBV20-1.

Every TCR beta cDNA library bore unique molecular identifiers. Each sample of about 0.95 to 11 million input T cells yielded approximately 500,000 cDNA molecules, so each molecule approximated one T cell. MiXCR was run by TCRdb on the PCR reads, yielding one entry per CDR3 protein. The table lists some 890,000 distinct CDR3 sequences, roughly 50% of them singletons, with about 4.8% in the top ten. A remark on this clonotype: Its matching antigen is unknown.

The germline gives CDR1 SQVTM, CDR2 ANQGSEA. The CDR3 contains 13 residues. V was pared by 7 bases and J by 2 bases, with 8 bases of the junction left unmatched. Source material: blood. The sequence derives from a girl aged 10 to 17 with multiple sclerosis. The rearrangement links TRBV29-1 to TRBJ2-7; 7 nucleotides line up with TRBD1. CDR3 nucleotides: TGCAGCGCCGCCTGGGACAGAGCCTACGAGCAGTACTTC. Translation gives CSAAWDRAYEQYF.